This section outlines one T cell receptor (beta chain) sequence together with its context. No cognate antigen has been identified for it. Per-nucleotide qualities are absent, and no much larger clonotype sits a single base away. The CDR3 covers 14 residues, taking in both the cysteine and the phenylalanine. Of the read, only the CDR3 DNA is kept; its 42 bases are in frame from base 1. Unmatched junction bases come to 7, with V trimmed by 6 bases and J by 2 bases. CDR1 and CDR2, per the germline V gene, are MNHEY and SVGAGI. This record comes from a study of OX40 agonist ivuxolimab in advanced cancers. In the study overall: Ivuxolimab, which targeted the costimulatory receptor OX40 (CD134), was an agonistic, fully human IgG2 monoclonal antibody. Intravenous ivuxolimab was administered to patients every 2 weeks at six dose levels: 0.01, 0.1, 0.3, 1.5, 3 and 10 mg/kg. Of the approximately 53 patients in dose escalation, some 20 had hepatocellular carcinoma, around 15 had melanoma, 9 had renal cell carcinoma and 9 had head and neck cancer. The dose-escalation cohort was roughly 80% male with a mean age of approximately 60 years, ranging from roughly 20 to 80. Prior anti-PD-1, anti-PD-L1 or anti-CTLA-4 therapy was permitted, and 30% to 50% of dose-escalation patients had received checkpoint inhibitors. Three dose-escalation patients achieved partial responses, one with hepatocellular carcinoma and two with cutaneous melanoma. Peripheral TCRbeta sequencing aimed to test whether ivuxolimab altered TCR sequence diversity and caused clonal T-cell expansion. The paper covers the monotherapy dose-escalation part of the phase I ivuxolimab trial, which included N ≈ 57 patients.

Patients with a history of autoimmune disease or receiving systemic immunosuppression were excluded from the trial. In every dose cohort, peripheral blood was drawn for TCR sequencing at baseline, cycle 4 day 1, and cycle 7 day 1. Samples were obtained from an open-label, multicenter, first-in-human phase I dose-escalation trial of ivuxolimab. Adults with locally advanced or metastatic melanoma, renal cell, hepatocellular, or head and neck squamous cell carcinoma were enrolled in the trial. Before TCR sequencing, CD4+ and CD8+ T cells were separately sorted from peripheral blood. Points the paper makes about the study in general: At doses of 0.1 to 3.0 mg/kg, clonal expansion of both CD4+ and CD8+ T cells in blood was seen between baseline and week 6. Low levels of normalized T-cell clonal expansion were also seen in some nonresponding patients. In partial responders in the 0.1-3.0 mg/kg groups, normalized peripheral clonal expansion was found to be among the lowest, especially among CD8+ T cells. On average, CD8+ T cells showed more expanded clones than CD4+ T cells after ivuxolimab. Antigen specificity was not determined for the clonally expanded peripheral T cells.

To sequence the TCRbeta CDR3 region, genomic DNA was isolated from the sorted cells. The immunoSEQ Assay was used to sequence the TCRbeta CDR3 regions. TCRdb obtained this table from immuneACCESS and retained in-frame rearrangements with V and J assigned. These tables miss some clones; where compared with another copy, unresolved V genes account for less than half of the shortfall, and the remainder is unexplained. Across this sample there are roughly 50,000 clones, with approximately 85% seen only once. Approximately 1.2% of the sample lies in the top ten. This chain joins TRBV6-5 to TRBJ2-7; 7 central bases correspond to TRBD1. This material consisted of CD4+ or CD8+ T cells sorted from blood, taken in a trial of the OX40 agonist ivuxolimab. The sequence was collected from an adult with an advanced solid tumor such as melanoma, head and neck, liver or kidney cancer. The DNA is TGTGCCAGCAGCTCCACAGGGGATGCCTACGAGCAGTACTTC. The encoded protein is CASSSTGDAYEQYF.